This entry describes one TCR beta chain. The source of the sample is a study of blood T cell repertoires in COVID-19. Study at large: There were acute and convalescent COVID-19 samples, and they came from the United States, Italy and Spain.

The germline V gene has CDR1 KGHDR and CDR2 SFDVKD. The CDR3 sequence is 15 residues long. V shed 2 bases and J shed 3 bases, with 13 bases lying between them. In the authors' workflow: Amplification of reference gene primers provided the estimated nucleated cell counts. Profiling relied on immunoSEQ multiplex PCR, and the TCRdb table lists in-frame clones only, not all of them. The V and J calls and clone size were taken over from that table, and D and trimming were inferred from the DNA. This sample has about 210,000 clones; 65% to 90% occur once, and the top ten carry approximately 9%. This chain uses TRBV24-1 with TRBJ2-7; D perhaps matches TRBD2 (7 bases). Sequencing used PBMCs or T cells enriched from blood (not recorded which). This sequence was found in a woman aged 45-60 years with acute COVID-19. CDR3 residues: CATSDWGGGLYEQYF. The CDR3 coding sequence is TGTGCCACCAGTGATTGGGGGGGCGGCCTCTACGAGCAGTACTTC.